The 25 T cell receptor beta chains below were found in one sample sequenced in a study of cytomegalovirus exposure and HLA in healthy donors (dated 2017 in TCRdb). Library generation was performed with the immunoSEQ multiplex PCR assay. For the multiplex PCR, a mixture combining 60 forward primers for TCR Vbeta segments and 13 reverse primers for TCR Jbeta segments was used. Imported from immuneACCESS, the table was reduced by TCRdb to in-frame sequences with V and J called. These copies leave out some clones; in studies compared against another copy, an unresolved V gene accounts for under half, and the cause of the remainder is not known. This sample holds some 93,000 clones; approximately 69% were observed only once. The ten biggest clones cover 5.5% to 6.5% of the sample. Sample: PBMCs. Source of these receptors: a boy aged 5-17 years in good health and CMV-seropositive.

The chain combines TRBV27 with TRBJ2-7, with no clear D. The CDR3 runs to 15 residues. Trimming pared 3 bases from V and 0 bases from J, leaving 12 bases between. Germline CDR1 and CDR2: MNHEY and SMNVEV (reference sequence). CDR3 nucleotide sequence: TGTGCCAGCAGTTTGCTTGGGCGAAGCTCCTACGAGCAGTACTTC. Its translation is CASSLLGRSSYEQYF.

This clone was counted only a few times. The chain joins TRBV28 to TRBJ1-2; TRBD1 matches at 7 bases. CDR1 and CDR2 from the germline V gene are MDHEN and SYDVKM. The CDR3 totals 16 residues. With V trimmed by 4 bases and J by 0 bases, 8 bases remained unmatched. This chain's CDR3 is CASSSWTGSTNYGYTF. CDR3 sequence (DNA): TGTGCCAGCAGTTCATGGACAGGTTCGACTAACTATGGCTACACCTTC.

CDR3 sequence (DNA): TGTGCCAGCAGCCCTAACGCCAAGCCCTATGGCTACACCTTC. This translates into CASSPNAKPYGYTF. The rearrangement links TRBV7-2 to TRBJ1-2, with D unclear. Germline V CDR1 and CDR2: SGHTA, FQGNSA. With 5 bases removed from V and 4 bases from J, the gap between germline ends came to 14 bases. The CDR3 covers 14 residues.

This clone was counted once. This chain connects TRBV19 to TRBJ2-7; no firm D call. Germline values: CDR1 LNHDA, CDR2 SQIVND (reference sequence). The CDR3 contains 14 residues. V lost 5 bases, J lost 0 bases, and 11 bases lay in between. CDR3 sequence (DNA): TGTGCCAGTAGTGCGGCAGTGAGCTCCTACGAGCAGTACTTC. Its translation: CASSAAVSSYEQYF.

This clone was seen only a few times. The chain has TRBV6-6 and TRBJ1-1; D perhaps matches TRBD1 (6 bases). V lost 7 bases, J lost 4 bases, and 10 bases lay in between. Germline V gives CDR1 MNHNY, CDR2 SVGAGI (reference sequence). CDR3 length equals 12 residues. CDR3 loop: CASKIQGTEAFF. The CDR3 DNA follows: TGTGCCAGCAAGATACAGGGCACTGAAGCTTTCTTT.

This sequence joins TRBV7-9 and TRBJ1-1, with 9 nucleotides matching TRBD1. CDR3 length equals 13 residues. V gave up 8 bases and J gave up 0 bases; unmatched junction bases: 1. Germline V gene data show CDR1 as SEHNR and CDR2 as FQNEAQ (reference sequence). The chain's CDR3 is CASRTGVNTEAFF. The CDR3 DNA is TGTGCCAGCCGGACAGGGGTGAACACTGAAGCTTTCTTT. Combining the CDR3 with reference TRBV7-9 and TRBJ1-1 gives the whole variable domain DTGVSQNPRHKITKRGQNVTFRCDPISEHNRLYWYRQTLGQGPEFLTYFQNEAQLEKSRLLSDRFSAERPKGSFSTLEIQRTEQGDSAMYLCASRTGVNTEAFFGQGTRLTVV.

This clone occurred once. The chain is built from TRBV7-2 and TRBJ2-7, with D unclear. Looked up from germline, CDR1 is SGHTA and CDR2 is FQGNSA. CDR3 length: 14 amino acids. The ends were cut back, 5 bases at V and 4 bases at J, with 15 bases in the middle. The CDR3 DNA reads TGTGCCAGCAGCGTCCAGGCGCCAATGTACGAGCAGTACTTC. Protein: CASSVQAPMYEQYF.

V gene TRBV7-8 combines with J gene TRBJ2-3; maybe TRBD2 (6 bases). This CDR3 contains 14 residues. Per germline, CDR1 SGHVS and CDR2 FQNEAQ. Trimming stripped 2 bases from V and 3 bases from J, with 9 bases between. The CDR3 here is CASSLRDWTDTQYF. In nucleotides, the CDR3 is TGTGCCAGCAGCTTAAGGGACTGGACAGATACGCAGTATTTT.

This chain uses TRBV2 with TRBJ1-6; TRBD1 might be the D (6 bases). The germline V gene has CDR1 SNHLY and CDR2 FYNNEI. The CDR3 spans 15 residues. Trimming shortened V by 7 bases and J by 2 bases, and 12 bases separated the two germline ends. CDR3 in DNA: TGTGCCAGCATGTTGGACAGAGCCTATAATTCACCCCTCCACTTT. Translated: CASMLDRAYNSPLHF.

This sequence joins TRBV5-6 and TRBJ2-2, with D unresolved. Per the germline V gene, CDR1 is SGHDT and CDR2 is YYEEEE. The V gene lost 4 bases and the J gene lost 5 bases, with 6 bases spanning the gap. The CDR3 spans 12 residues. The CDR3 region is CASSEYTGELFF. The CDR3 DNA reads TGTGCCAGCAGCGAGTATACCGGGGAGCTGTTTTTT.

The table lists this clone with a count of one. The chain links TRBV5-1 to TRBJ1-4; D call uncertain. Per the germline V gene, CDR1 is SGHRS and CDR2 is YFSETQ. V gave up 3 bases and J gave up 8 bases, with 14 bases separating them. The CDR3 runs to 14 residues. Here the CDR3 DNA reads TGCGCCAGCAGCTGGAGAGAGGTTGGGGAAAAACTGTTTTTT. Residues: CASSWREVGEKLFF.

The rearrangement joins TRBV30 to TRBJ2-6; D unclear. This CDR3 contains 12 residues. Germline assignment: CDR1 GTSNPN and CDR2 SVGIG (reference sequence). The V gene lost 4 bases and the J gene lost 12 bases, with 13 bases spanning the gap. CDR3 loop: CAWTSSGPVLTF. The CDR3 DNA sequence: TGTGCCTGGACCTCGAGTGGTCCCGTCCTGACTTTC.

This clone is a singleton in its sample. The chain combines TRBV2 with TRBJ2-1; the D gene is possibly TRBD1 (5 bases). Germline V gene data show CDR1 as SNHLY and CDR2 as FYNNEI. The CDR3 is 17 amino acids. The V gene lost 0 bases and the J gene lost 7 bases, with 19 bases spanning the gap. As DNA, the CDR3 is TGTGCCAGCAGTGAAGCCCCCCCTCCGTGGGGCTCTAATGAGCAGTTCTTC. Translation gives CASSEAPPPWGSNEQFF.

For the CDR3, the DNA is TGCGCCAGCAGCTTGAGGGGGATAGGCTCTGGAAACACCATATATTTT. Its translation is CASSLRGIGSGNTIYF. This chain uses TRBV5-1 with TRBJ1-3; tentatively, D is TRBD1 (6 bases). CDR1 SGHRS and CDR2 YFSETQ come from the germline V gene. The CDR3 length is 16 residues. V lost 1 base and J 0 bases, leaving 11 bases between the germline ends.

CDR3 coding DNA: TGTGCCAGCAGCGCTGACAGTTACGCTGAAGCTTTCTTT. Translated, it gives CASSADSYAEAFF. The V call is TRBV9, the J call TRBJ1-1, with D maybe TRBD1 (5 bases). The V end was cut by 3 bases, the J end by 6 bases, with 12 bases between. The CDR3 has 13 residues. Germline values: CDR1 SGDLS, CDR2 YYNGEE.

The chain carries TRBV5-6 and TRBJ2-7; TRBD2 matches 7 bases. The trim removed 4 bases at V and 5 bases at J, leaving 15 bases unmatched. The CDR3 has 16 residues. Germline V lookup: CDR1 SGHDT, CDR2 YYEEEE. CDR3 bases: TGTGCCAGCAGCGTTACACCGGGACTACGCGGGGACGAGCAGTACTTC. Its protein is CASSVTPGLRGDEQYF.

This clone has just a few counts. This rearrangement joins TRBV19 to TRBJ2-7; maybe TRBD1 (5 bases). CDR3 size: 14 residues. CDR1 is LNHDA, CDR2 SQIVND, per germline (reference sequence). Trimming left V 1 base short and J 3 bases short, with 10 bases between. The CDR3 protein is CASSIVPGNYEQYF. The CDR3 region has the DNA TGTGCCAGTAGTATAGTTCCAGGGAACTACGAGCAGTACTTC.

This clone has a handful of counts. The chain carries TRBV4-1 and TRBJ2-3; maybe TRBD2 (6 bases). This CDR3 has 16 amino acids. V was cut by 1 base and J by 5 bases, with 16 bases left in between. The germline gives CDR1 MGHRA, CDR2 YSYEKL. The CDR3 DNA sequence: TGCGCCAGCAGCCAAGTATGGCGACCCGGGGGAGATACGCAGTATTTT. Translation gives CASSQVWRPGGDTQYF.

The chain couples TRBV27 to TRBJ1-4, with TRBD1 matching 7 bases. This CDR3 has 15 residues. The junction had 1 base not matched to a gene; V was cut back by 3 bases and J by 0 bases. Looked up from germline, CDR1 is MNHEY and CDR2 is SMNVEV (reference sequence). The CDR3 nucleotides read TGTGCCAGCAGTTTCGGGACAGCAACTAATGAAAAACTGTTTTTT. It translates to CASSFGTATNEKLFF.

The chain uses TRBV6-5 and TRBJ1-1, with 7 bases aligning to TRBD1. This CDR3 contains 14 residues. J lost 8 bases, V lost 5 bases, and 11 bases had no gene match. CDR1 is MNHEY and CDR2 is SVGAGI in the germline V gene. The CDR3 protein is CASSPVRDSKEAFF. The CDR3 DNA is TGTGCCAGCAGTCCCGTCCGGGACAGTAAGGAAGCTTTCTTT.

With respect to this clone: The junction shows a germline mismatch at one end, possibly a read error. The chain joins TRBV6-5 to TRBJ1-2; a weak D match, TRBD1 (6 bases). The CDR3 spans 13 residues. CDR1 and CDR2 (germline): MNHEY, SVGAGI. This CDR3 is CASKFGSSGGYPF. The CDR3 coding sequence is TGTGCCAGCAAGTTTGGCAGCTCGGGGGGCTACCCCTTC.

This clone was observed a handful of times. At one of its ends the junction is not consistent with the germline gene, which may arise from a read error. The rearrangement joins TRBV7-7 to TRBJ2-2; possibly TRBD2 for D (5 bases). The CDR3 runs to 14 residues. CDR1 SSHAT and CDR2 FNYEAQ come from the germline V gene (reference sequence). CDR3 DNA: TGTGCTAGCAGCTGGACTGCCAATACCGGGGAGCTGTTTTTT. Amino acids: CASSWTANTGELFF. Variable domain in full (rest from reference TRBV7-7 and TRBJ2-2): GAGVSQSPRYKVTKRGQDVTLRCDPISSHATLYWYQQALGQGPEFLTYFNYEAQPDKSGLPSDRFSAERPEGSISTLTIQRTEQRDSAMYRCASSWTANTGELFFGEGSRLTVL.

This clone has a handful of counts. The CDR3 DNA follows: TGCGCCAGCAGCTTGGCAGGGGGCGGCGAACTGTTTTTT. This encodes CASSLAGGGELFF. The V call is TRBV5-1, the J call TRBJ1-4, with 8 bases identical to TRBD1. This CDR3 spans 13 amino acids. Trimming at V came to 0 bases and at J to 12 bases, leaving 4 bases not matched to a gene. Per the germline V gene, CDR1 is SGHRS and CDR2 is YFSETQ.

This clone has just a few counts. The V call is TRBV19, the J call TRBJ2-7; D ambiguous. There are 13 residues in the CDR3. CDR1 and CDR2 from the germline V gene are LNHDA and SQIVND (reference sequence). Trimming took 3 bases from V and 1 from J, leaving 7 bases between them. The CDR3 is CASSISPSYEQYF. The CDR3 region has the DNA TGTGCCAGTAGTATTAGCCCGTCCTACGAGCAGTACTTC.

The chain recombines TRBV19 with TRBJ2-2; unclear D gene. The germline CDR1 and CDR2 sequences are LNHDA and SQIVND (reference sequence). CDR3 length equals 14 residues. V was pared by 3 bases and J by 7 bases, with 12 bases between. CDR3 sequence: CASSISRGFGELFF. Written as DNA, the CDR3 is TGTGCCAGTAGTATTAGTCGAGGTTTCGGGGAGCTGTTTTTT. Full variable domain (outside the CDR3, taken from reference TRBV19 and TRBJ2-2): DGGITQSPKYLFRKEGQNVTLSCEQNLNHDAMYWYRQDPGQGLRLIYYSQIVNDFQKGDIAEGYSVSREKKESFPLTVTSAQKNPTAFYLCASSISRGFGELFFGEGSRLTVL.